This TCR beta chain was recovered during a study of blood T cell repertoires in COVID-19. Overall study: COVID-19 samples, acute and convalescent, were from the United States, Italy and Spain.

Under the authors' procedure: Nucleated cell counts were estimated from reference gene primer amplification. The assay was immunoSEQ multiplex PCR, and TCRdb's table has in-frame clones only and misses some. V and J calls and clone size are as listed in that table; D and trimming were resolved from the DNA. The repertoire consists of about 130,000 clones, with approximately 83% occurring once and the leading ten covering approximately 20%. The ends lost 3 bases at V and 2 bases at J; junction bases unmatched: 15. There are 19 residues in the CDR3. Germline V CDR1 and CDR2: KGHDR, SFDVKD. This TCR was recovered from a woman aged 45-59 years who had recovered from COVID-19. The V call is TRBV24-1, the J call TRBJ1-3, with 7 bases identical to TRBD1. The specimen sequenced was peripheral blood. This chain's CDR3 is CATSDGPITGEKAGNTIYF. Here the CDR3 DNA reads TGTGCCACCAGTGATGGACCAATTACAGGGGAAAAGGCTGGAAACACCATATATTTT.